The following is a T cell receptor (beta chain) sequence with its context. Its target is not known. The PCR was carried out with 60 Vbeta primers and 13 Jbeta primers. Sequencing used immunoSEQ multiplex PCR; TCRdb keeps in-frame clones, though not all of them. The data show approximately 100,000 clones, around three quarters seen once. The data stem from a study of cytomegalovirus exposure and HLA in healthy donors. Overall study findings and caveats: In an earlier analysis, most TCR beta V segments were productive about 87% or about 30% of the time. 150 to 200 TCR beta chains were listed as cytomegalovirus-associated.

The CDR3 covers 19 residues. V lost 3 bases, J lost 0 bases, and 21 bases lay in between. The germline gives CDR1 LGHNA, CDR2 YNFKEQ. This receptor was identified in a female donor in good health and CMV-seropositive. The specimen sequenced was PBMCs. This rearrangement joins TRBV4-2 to TRBJ1-3, with D tentatively TRBD1 (5 bases). CDR3 in amino acids: CASSQPGRRGGNSGNTIYF. The CDR3 DNA is TGTGCCAGCAGCCAGCCGGGACGTAGGGGAGGGAACTCTGGAAACACCATATATTTT.